This is a list of T cell receptor beta chains from one sample in a study of a mutant IDH1 vaccine in newly diagnosed glioma. No antigen is known for these receptors. The protocol was immunoSEQ multiplex PCR, while the TCRdb copy is restricted to in-frame clones and leaves out a portion. The sample gives fewer than 35,000 clones, about 70% of which show up once; 6% to 9.5% is in the top ten. Sequencing was performed on PBMCs, taken from a glioma patient whose treatment included an IDH1 peptide vaccine. These TCRs come from a man aged 45-60 years with glioma. The CDR3 runs from the conserved cysteine through the conserved F or W. Fields, in order: V gene, D gene, J gene, clone size, CDR3 DNA, CDR3 protein. A D gene is named only where the DNA matches it firmly. A clone size is listed for some rows: how often the clone was seen (once, few, many), or a class if it is expanded.

TRBV2	TRBD1	TRBJ1-5	.	TGTGCCAGCAATCGACAGGGGACTCAGCCCCAGCATTTT	CASNRQGTQPQHF
TRBV4-1	TRBD1	TRBJ1-5	.	TGCGCCAGCAGCCAAGGGACAGGGGGCGCGAGACAGCCCCAGCATTTT	CASSQGTGGARQPQHF
TRBV4-1	.	TRBJ2-5	.	TGCGCCAGCAGCCAAGCCGGGTCCGAAGAGACCCAGTACTTC	CASSQAGSEETQYF
TRBV7-2	.	TRBJ2-3	.	TGTGCCAGCGCTGCGGGGCTTGGCACAGATACGCAGTATTTT	CASAAGLGTDTQYF
TRBV5-1	.	TRBJ1-1	.	TGCGCCAGCAGCTTGGATCAGGGGTACACTGAAGCTTTCTTT	CASSLDQGYTEAFF
TRBV4-3	.	TRBJ2-7	.	TGCGCCAGCAGCCAAGCGGGGGACTCCTACGAGCAGTACTTC	CASSQAGDSYEQYF
TRBV7-6	.	TRBJ2-7	once	TGTGCCAGCAGCTTAGCTATTGGAGGGGACGAGCAGTACTTC	CASSLAIGGDEQYF
TRBV4-3	.	TRBJ2-3	.	TGCGCCAGCAGCCAAGCCTATTCAGATACGCAGTATTTT	CASSQAYSDTQYF
TRBV2	.	TRBJ2-4	once	TGTGCCAGCAGTGAATCGGGGAACATTCAGTACTTC	CASSESGNIQYF
TRBV6-5	TRBD1	TRBJ1-1	.	TGTGCCAGCAGTGTCCGGGACAGGGACACTGAAGCTTTCTTT	CASSVRDRDTEAFF
TRBV7-9	.	TRBJ1-2	few	TGTGCCAGCAGCTTAGACGTCTATGGCTACACCTTC	CASSLDVYGYTF
TRBV18	.	TRBJ1-2	.	TGTGCCAGCTCACCAGGGAACAGGCCTTCAGCGGGCTACACCTTC	CASSPGNRPSAGYTF
TRBV6-6	.	TRBJ2-3	.	TGTGCCAGCAGCGATTGGAGCGATACGCAGTATTTT	CASSDWSDTQYF
TRBV5-6	.	TRBJ2-5	.	TGTGCCAGCAGCTTTCTAGCCCAAGAGACCCAGTACTTC	CASSFLAQETQYF
TRBV4-2	.	TRBJ2-5	few	TGTGCCAGCAGCCAAGGCGGACACAACCAAGAGACCCAGTACTTC	CASSQGGHNQETQYF
TRBV27	TRBD2	TRBJ2-1	.	TGTGCCAGCAGTCTTAGCGGGAATGCTGGCAATGAGCAGTTCTTC	CASSLSGNAGNEQFF
TRBV7-9	.	TRBJ1-2	once	TGTGCCAGCAGCTCCAGGGATGTAGATGGCTACACCTTC	CASSSRDVDGYTF
TRBV11-3	.	TRBJ2-1	few	TGTGCCAGCAGCTTCGGTGGAGACTACAATGAGCAGTTCTTC	CASSFGGDYNEQFF
TRBV5-4	.	TRBJ2-7	.	TGTGCCAGCAGCCCGAGCGCGGGGGCCGAGCAGTACTTC	CASSPSAGAEQYF
TRBV4-2	.	TRBJ2-1	once	TGTGCCAGCACCCAGACTCTCATGGATGAGCAGTTCTTC	CASTQTLMDEQFF
TRBV4-3	TRBD2	TRBJ2-1	.	TGCGCCAGCAGCCAAGATCCCCAAGCGGGGGCTTTCAATGAGCAGTTCTTC	CASSQDPQAGAFNEQFF
TRBV5-6	.	TRBJ2-1	few	TGTGCCAGCAGCTTAGGGGGGCTACGAGAGCAGTTCTTC	CASSLGGLREQFF
TRBV5-1	TRBD1	TRBJ2-2	.	TGCGCCAGCAGCTTTCAGGGGGCTTCGACCGGGGAGCTGTTTTTT	CASSFQGASTGELFF
TRBV6-1	TRBD1	TRBJ2-7	few	TGTGCCAGCAGTGAAGAGGGACAGGGCTCCTACGAGCAGTACTTC	CASSEEGQGSYEQYF
TRBV25-1	.	TRBJ2-2	.	TGTGCCAGCAGTGTGGGGGGCCTCGGGGAGCTGTTTTTT	CASSVGGLGELFF
TRBV29-1	.	TRBJ2-3	.	TGCAGCGTACACCCAGGACTCGATACGCAGTATTTT	CSVHPGLDTQYF
TRBV6-5	TRBD1	TRBJ1-3	.	TGTGCCAGCAGTTACGAGGGACAGGGAAACACCATATATTTT	CASSYEGQGNTIYF
TRBV6-6	.	TRBJ1-3	few	TGTGCCAGCAGTCAACCGGGACATGGAAACACCATATATTTT	CASSQPGHGNTIYF
TRBV7-2	.	TRBJ2-7	.	TGTGCCAGCACCAACCGGGGAGGAGGGGAGCAGTACTTC	CASTNRGGGEQYF
TRBV6-6	TRBD1	TRBJ1-4	.	TGTGCCAGCAGTTCCACAGGGGGATTTATTGAAAAACTGTTTTTT	CASSSTGGFIEKLFF
TRBV19	.	TRBJ2-7	.	TGTGCCAGTAGAGCGGACACTCACTACGAGCAGTACTTC	CASRADTHYEQYF
TRBV11-2	TRBD2	TRBJ2-1	.	TGTGCCAGCAAGGGGAGCGGGAGCTCCTACAATGAGCAGTTCTTC	CASKGSGSSYNEQFF
TRBV4-1	.	TRBJ1-5	.	TGCGCCAGCAGCCAAGGCTTCAATCAGCCCCAGCATTTT	CASSQGFNQPQHF
TRBV19	.	TRBJ2-1	.	TGTGCCAGTAGTATAAACCCGCAAGCTAGTGAGCAGTTCTTC	CASSINPQASEQFF
TRBV14	.	TRBJ1-2	.	TGTGCCAGCAGCCCAAATCCAAGGCCTTCTGGGGGGAACTATGGCTACACCTTC	CASSPNPRPSGGNYGYTF
TRBV6-5	.	TRBJ2-5	.	TGTGCCAGCAACCTGAGGTGGGGGGCCCAAGAGACCCAGTACTTC	CASNLRWGAQETQYF
TRBV6-6	.	TRBJ1-4	.	TGTGCCAGCAGTGCCGGGGGTGCAACTAATGAAAAACTGTTTTTT	CASSAGGATNEKLFF
TRBV6-4	TRBD1	TRBJ1-5	.	TGTGCCAGCGGGGGGGAGGACAGGGTCGAAATTGGTCAGCCCCAGCATTTT	CASGGEDRVEIGQPQHF
TRBV5-1	.	TRBJ1-5	.	TGCGCCAGCAGTTTAAGGACGGCCCGGTATAGCAATCAGCCCCAGCATTTT	CASSLRTARYSNQPQHF
TRBV6-6	TRBD1	TRBJ1-2	.	TGTGCCAGCAGCGTGACAGGGGACGGCTATGGCTACACCTTC	CASSVTGDGYGYTF